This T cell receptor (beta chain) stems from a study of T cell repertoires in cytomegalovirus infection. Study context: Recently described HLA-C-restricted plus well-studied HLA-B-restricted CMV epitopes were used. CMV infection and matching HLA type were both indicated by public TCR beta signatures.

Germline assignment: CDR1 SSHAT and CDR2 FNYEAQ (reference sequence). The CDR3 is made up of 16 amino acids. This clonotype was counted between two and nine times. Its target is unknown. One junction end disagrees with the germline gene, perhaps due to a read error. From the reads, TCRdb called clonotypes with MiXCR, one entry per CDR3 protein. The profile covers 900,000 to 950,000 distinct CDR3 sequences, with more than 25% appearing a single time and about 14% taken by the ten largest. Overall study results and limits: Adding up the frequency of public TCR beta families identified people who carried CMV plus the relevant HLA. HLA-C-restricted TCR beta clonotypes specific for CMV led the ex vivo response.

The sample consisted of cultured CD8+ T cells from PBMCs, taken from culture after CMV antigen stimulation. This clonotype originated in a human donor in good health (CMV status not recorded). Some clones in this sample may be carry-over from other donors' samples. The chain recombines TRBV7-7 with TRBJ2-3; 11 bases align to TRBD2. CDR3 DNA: TGTGCTAGCAGCCCGCAACTAGCGGGAGGCACAGATACGCAGTATTTT. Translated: CASSPQLAGGTDTQYF.